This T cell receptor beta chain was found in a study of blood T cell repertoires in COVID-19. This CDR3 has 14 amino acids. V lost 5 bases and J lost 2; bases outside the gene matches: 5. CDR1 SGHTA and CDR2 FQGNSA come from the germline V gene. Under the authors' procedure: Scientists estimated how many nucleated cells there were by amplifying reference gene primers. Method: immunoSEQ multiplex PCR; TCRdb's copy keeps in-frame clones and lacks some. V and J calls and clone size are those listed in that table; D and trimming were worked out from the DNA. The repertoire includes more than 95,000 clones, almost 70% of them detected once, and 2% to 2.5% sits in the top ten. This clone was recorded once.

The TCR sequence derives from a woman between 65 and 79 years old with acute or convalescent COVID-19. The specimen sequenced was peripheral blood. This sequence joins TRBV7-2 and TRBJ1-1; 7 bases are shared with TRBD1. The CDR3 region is CASSATGRNTEAFF. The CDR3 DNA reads TGTGCCAGCAGCGCGACAGGGCGCAACACTGAAGCTTTCTTT. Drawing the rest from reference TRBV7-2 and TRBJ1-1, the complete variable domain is GAGVSQSPSNKVTEKGKDVELRCDPISGHTALYWYRQSLGQGLEFLIYFQGNSAPDKSGLPSDRFSAERTGGSVSTLTIQRTQQEDSAVYLCASSATGRNTEAFFGQGTRLTVV.